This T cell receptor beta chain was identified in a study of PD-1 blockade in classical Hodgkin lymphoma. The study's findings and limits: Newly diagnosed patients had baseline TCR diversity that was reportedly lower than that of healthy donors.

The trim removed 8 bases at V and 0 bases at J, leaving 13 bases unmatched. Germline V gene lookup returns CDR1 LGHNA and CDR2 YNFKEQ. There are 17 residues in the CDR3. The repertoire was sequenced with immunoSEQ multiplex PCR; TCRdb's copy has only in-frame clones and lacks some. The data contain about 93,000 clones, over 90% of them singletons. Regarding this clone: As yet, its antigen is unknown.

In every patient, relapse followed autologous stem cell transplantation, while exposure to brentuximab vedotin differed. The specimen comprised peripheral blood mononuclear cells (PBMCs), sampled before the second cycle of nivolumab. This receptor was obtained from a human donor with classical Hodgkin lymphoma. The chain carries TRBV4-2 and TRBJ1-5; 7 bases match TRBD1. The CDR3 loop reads CASRGGQGVDSNQPQHF. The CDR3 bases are TGTGCCAGCCGGGGGGGGCAGGGGGTCGATAGCAATCAGCCCCAGCATTTT.